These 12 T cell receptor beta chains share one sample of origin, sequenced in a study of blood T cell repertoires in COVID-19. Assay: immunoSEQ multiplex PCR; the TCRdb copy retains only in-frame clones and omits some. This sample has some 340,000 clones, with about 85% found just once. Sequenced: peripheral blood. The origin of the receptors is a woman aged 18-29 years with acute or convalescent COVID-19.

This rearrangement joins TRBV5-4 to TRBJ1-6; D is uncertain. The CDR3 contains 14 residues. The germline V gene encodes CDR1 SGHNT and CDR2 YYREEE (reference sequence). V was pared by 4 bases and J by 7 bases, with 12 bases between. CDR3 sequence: CASSRPEGNSPLHF. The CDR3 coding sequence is TGTGCCAGCAGCCGACCCGAGGGAAATTCACCCCTCCACTTT.

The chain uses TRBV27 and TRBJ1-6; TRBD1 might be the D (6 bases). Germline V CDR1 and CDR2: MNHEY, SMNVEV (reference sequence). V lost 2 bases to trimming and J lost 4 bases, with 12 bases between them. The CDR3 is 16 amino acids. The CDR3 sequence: CASSLGAGAYNSPLHF. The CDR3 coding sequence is TGTGCCAGCAGTTTAGGGGCAGGGGCTTATAATTCACCCCTCCACTTT.

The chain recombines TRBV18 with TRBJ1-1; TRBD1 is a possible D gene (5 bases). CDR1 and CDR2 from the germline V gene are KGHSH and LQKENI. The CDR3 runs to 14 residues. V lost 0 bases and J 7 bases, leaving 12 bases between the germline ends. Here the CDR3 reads CASSPPAGQGEAFF. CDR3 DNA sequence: TGTGCCAGCTCACCACCGGCAGGGCAAGGTGAAGCTTTCTTT.

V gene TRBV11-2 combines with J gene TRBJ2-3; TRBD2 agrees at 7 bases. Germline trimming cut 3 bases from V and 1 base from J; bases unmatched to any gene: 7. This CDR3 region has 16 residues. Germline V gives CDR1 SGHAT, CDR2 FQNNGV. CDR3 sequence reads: CASSFSGLAGTDTQYF. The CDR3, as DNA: TGTGCCAGCAGCTTCTCAGGGCTAGCGGGCACAGATACGCAGTATTTT.

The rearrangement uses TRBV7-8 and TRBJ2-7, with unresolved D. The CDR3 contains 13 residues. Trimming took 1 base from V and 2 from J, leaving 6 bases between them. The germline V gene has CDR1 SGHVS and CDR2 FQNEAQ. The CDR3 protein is CASSLGGTYEQYF. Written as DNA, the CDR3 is TGTGCCAGCAGCTTAGGCGGTACCTACGAGCAGTACTTC.

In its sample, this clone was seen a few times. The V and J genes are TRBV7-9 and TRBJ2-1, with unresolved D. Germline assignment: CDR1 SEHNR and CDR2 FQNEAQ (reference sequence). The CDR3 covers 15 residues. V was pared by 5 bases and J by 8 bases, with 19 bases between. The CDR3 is CASSDTGGEADEQFF. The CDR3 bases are TGTGCCAGCAGCGATACGGGTGGTGAGGCCGATGAGCAGTTCTTC.

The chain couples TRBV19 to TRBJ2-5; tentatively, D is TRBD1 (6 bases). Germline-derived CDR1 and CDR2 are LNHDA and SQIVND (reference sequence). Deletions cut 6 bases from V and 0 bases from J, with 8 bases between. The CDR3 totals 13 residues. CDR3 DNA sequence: TGTGCCAGTAGAGGGACATACCAAGAGACCCAGTACTTC. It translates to CASRGTYQETQYF.

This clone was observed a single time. CDR3 coding DNA: TGCAGCGTTGTGGGCAGTGGTTACGAGCAGTACTTC. Its translation: CSVVGSGYEQYF. This chain joins TRBV29-1 and TRBJ2-7; the D is unclear. The length of the CDR3 is 12 residues. Trimming removed 4 bases at V and 4 bases at J, with 11 bases between. The germline V gene encodes CDR1 SQVTM and CDR2 ANQGSEA.

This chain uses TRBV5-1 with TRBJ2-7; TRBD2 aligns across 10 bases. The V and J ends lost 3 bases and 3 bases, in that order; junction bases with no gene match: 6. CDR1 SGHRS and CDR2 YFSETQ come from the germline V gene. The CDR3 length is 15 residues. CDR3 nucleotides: TGCGCCAGCAGCTCACTAGCGGGATTAAACTACGAGCAGTACTTC. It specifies CASSSLAGLNYEQYF.

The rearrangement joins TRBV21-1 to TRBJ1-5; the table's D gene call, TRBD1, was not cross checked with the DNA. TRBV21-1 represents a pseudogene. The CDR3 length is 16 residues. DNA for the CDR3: TGTGCCAGCAGCGAATCAGGGACAGCAGGACATCAGCCCCAGCATTTT. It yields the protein CASSESGTAGHQPQHF.

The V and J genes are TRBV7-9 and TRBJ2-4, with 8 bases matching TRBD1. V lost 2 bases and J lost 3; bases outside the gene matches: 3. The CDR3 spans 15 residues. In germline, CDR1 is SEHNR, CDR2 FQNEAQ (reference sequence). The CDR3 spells CASSLFDRGKNIQYF. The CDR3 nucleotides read TGTGCCAGCAGCTTATTCGACAGGGGCAAAAACATTCAGTACTTC.

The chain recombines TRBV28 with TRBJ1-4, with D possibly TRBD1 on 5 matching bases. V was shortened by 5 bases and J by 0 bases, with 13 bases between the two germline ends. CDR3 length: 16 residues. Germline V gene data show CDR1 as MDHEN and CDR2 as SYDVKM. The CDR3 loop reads CASSPTIGATNEKLFF. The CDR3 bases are TGTGCCAGCAGTCCGACAATAGGGGCAACTAATGAAAAACTGTTTTTT.